This T cell receptor (beta chain) was sequenced in a study of blood T cell repertoires in COVID-19. Authors' analysis steps: The assay estimated nucleated cells by amplifying reference gene primers. Clones were read by immunoSEQ multiplex PCR, and TCRdb kept only the in-frame ones, dropping some. That table supplies the V and J calls and clone size; D and trimming were determined from the DNA. This sample has some 190,000 clones, with approximately 85% found just once. The V gene's germline CDR1 is SGHTA and CDR2 FQGNSA. J lost 2 bases, V lost 2 bases, and 2 bases had no gene match. This CDR3 spans 16 amino acids.

The clonotype originates from a man older than 75 with COVID-19, enrolled during active disease. This chain joins TRBV7-2 and TRBJ1-3, with TRBD1 matching 11 bases. Sequenced sample: peripheral blood. CDR3 residues: CASSLLGQGAGNTIYF. The CDR3 DNA sequence: TGTGCCAGCAGCTTATTGGGACAGGGGGCTGGAAACACCATATATTTT.